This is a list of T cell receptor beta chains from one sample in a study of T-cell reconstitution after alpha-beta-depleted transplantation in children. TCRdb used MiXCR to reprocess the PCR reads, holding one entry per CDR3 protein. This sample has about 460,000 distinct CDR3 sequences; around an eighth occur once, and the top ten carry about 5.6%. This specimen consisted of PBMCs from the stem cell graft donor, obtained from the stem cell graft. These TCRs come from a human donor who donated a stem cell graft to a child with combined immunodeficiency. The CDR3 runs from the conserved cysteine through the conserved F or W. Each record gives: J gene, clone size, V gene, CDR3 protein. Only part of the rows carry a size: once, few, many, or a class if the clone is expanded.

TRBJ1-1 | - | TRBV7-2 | CASSSGGIETEAFF
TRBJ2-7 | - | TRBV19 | CASRRREGDEQYF
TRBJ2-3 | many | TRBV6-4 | CASGGTSGSTDTQYF
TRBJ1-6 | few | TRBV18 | CASSPTPRGRTGNSPLHF
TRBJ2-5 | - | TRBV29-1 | CSVEDAWLLGQIQETQYF
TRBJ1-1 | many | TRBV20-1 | CSPREDRFTEAFF
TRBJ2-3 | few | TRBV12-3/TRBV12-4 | CASSGSRVDTQYF
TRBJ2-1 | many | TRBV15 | CATSHGLAAINEQFF
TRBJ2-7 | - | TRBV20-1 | CSARELAGGAEQYF
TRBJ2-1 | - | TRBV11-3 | CASSLNAGGGEQFF